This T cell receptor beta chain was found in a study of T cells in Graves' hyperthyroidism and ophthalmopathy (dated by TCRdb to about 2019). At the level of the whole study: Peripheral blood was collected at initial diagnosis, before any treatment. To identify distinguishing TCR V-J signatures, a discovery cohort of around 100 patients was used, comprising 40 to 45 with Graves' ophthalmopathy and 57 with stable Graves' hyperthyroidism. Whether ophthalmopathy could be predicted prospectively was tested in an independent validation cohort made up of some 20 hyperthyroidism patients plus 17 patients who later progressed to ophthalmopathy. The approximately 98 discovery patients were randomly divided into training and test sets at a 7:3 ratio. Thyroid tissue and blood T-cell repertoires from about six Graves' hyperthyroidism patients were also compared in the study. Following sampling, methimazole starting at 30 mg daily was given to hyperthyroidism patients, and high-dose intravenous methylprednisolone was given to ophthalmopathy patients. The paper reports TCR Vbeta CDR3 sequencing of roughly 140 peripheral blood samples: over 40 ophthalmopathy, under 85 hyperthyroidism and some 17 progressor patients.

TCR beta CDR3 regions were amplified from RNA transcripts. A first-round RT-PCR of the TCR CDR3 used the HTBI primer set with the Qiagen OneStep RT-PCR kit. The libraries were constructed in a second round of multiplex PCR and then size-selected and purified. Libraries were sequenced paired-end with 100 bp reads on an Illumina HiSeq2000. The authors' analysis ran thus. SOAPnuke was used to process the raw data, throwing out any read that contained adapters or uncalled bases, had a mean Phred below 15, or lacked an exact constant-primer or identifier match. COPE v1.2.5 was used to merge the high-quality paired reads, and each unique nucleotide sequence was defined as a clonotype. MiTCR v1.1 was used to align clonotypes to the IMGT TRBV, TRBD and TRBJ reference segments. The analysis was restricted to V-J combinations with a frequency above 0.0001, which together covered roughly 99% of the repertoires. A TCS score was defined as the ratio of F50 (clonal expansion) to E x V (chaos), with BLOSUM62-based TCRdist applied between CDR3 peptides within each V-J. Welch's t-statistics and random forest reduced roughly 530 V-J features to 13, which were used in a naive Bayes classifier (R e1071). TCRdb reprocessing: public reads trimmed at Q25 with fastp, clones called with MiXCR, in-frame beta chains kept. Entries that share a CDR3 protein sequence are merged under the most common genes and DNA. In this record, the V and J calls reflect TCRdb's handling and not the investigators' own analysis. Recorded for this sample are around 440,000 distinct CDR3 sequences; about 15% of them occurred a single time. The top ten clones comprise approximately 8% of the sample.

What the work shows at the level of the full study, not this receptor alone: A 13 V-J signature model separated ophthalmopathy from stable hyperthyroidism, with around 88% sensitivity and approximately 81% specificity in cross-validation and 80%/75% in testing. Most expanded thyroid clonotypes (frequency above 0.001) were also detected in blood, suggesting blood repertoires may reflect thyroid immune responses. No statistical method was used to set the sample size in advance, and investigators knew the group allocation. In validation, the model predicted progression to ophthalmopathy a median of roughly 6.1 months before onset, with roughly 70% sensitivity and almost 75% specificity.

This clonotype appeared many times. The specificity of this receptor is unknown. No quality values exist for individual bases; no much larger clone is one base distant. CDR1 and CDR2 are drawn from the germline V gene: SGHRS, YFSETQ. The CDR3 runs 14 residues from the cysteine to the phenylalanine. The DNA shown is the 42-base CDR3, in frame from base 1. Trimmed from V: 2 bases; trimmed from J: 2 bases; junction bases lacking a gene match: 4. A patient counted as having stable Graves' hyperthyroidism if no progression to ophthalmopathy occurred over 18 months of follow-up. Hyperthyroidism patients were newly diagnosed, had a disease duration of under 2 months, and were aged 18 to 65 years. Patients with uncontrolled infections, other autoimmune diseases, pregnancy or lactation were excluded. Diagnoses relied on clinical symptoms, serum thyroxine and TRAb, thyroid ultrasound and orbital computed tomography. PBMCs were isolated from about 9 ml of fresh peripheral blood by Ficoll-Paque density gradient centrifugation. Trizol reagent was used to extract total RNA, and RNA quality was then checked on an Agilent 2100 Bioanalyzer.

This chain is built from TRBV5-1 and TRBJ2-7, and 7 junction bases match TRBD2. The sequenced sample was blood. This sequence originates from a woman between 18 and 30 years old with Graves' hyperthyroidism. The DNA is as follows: TGCGCCAGCAGCTTTGGGGAGGGAACCTACGAGCAGTACTTC. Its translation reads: CASSFGEGTYEQYF. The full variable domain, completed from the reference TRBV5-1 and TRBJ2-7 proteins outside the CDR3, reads KAGVTQTPRYLIKTRGQQVTLSCSPISGHRSVSWYQQTPGQGLQFLFEYFSETQRNKGNFPGRFSGRQFSNSRSEMNVSTLELGDSALYLCASSFGEGTYEQYFGPGTRLTVT.